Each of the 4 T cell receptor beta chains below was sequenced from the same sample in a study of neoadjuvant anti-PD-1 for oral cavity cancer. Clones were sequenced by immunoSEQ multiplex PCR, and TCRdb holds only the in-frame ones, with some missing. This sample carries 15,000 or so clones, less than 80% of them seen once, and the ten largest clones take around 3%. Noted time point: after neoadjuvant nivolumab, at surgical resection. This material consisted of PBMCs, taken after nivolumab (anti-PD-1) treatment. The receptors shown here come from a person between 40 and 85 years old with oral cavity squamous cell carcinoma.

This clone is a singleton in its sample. CDR3 amino acids: CASRPAGVSYNEQFF. DNA of the CDR3: TGTGCCAGCAGGCCAGCGGGAGTCAGCTACAATGAGCAGTTCTTC. The rearrangement joins TRBV6-1 to TRBJ2-1; TRBD2 matches 8 bases. V lost 6 bases and J lost 3; bases outside the gene matches: 7. The CDR3 contains 15 residues. The germline V gene has CDR1 MNHNS and CDR2 SASEGT.

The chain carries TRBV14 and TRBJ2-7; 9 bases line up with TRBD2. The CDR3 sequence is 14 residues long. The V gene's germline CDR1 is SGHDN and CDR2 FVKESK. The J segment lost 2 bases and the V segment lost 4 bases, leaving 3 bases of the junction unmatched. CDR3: CASSLLAGPYEQYF. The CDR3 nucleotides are TGTGCCAGCAGCCTGCTAGCGGGACCCTACGAGCAGTACTTC.

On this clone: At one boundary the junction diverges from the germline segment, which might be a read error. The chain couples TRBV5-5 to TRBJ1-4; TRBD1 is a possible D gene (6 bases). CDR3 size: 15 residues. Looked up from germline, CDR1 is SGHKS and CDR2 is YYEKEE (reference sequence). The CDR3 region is CASSLLTGANGKLFF. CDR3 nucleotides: TGTGCCAGCAGCTTGTTGACGGGGGCTAATGGAAAACTGTTTTTT.

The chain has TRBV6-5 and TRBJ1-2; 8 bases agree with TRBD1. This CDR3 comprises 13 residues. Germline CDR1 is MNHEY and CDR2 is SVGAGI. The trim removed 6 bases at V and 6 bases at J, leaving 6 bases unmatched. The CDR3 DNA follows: TGTGCCAGCAGGGAACAGGGGGGAAATGGCTACACCTTC. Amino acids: CASREQGGNGYTF.